The 5 T cell receptor beta chains below were found in one sample sequenced in a study of CD8 T cells in Susac syndrome. Random hexamers served to reverse transcribe roughly 0.45 to 1 ug RNA. TCRdb recomputed calls from the immunoSEQ multiplex PCR reads with MiXCR, one row per CDR3 protein. This sample has under 150,000 distinct CDR3 sequences, with around 94% found just once. The sequenced sample consisted of CD8+ T cells from PBMCs. The receptors come from a human donor in good health.

The chain combines TRBV28 with TRBJ2-5; D is unresolved. This CDR3 is 14 amino acids long. Germline values: CDR1 MDHEN, CDR2 SYDVKM. V was clipped by 1 base and J by 7 bases, with 13 bases between them. The CDR3 sequence is CASSLYGFQRTQYF. In DNA, the CDR3 is TGTGCCAGCAGTTTATATGGTTTCCAACGGACCCAGTACTTC.

The genes are TRBV20-1 and TRBJ2-1, with TRBD2 as a possible D gene (5 bases). Germline V gene lookup returns CDR1 DFQATT and CDR2 SNEGSKA (reference sequence). CDR3 size: 12 residues. V was clipped by 7 bases and J by 7 bases, with 14 bases between them. The DNA of the CDR3 is TGCAGTGGTTCGGAAGCGGAGAATGAGCAGTTCTTC. This codes for CSGSEAENEQFF.

The chain has TRBV4-3 and TRBJ2-3; D is possibly TRBD2 (6 bases). V lost 6 bases and J 11 bases, leaving 24 bases between the germline ends. This CDR3 spans 15 amino acids. Germline assignment: CDR1 LGHNA and CDR2 YSLEER. The CDR3 is CASRGTYGEIGGQYF. The CDR3 coding sequence is TGCGCCAGCAGAGGGACGTACGGGGAGATCGGGGGGCAGTATTTT.

The gene calls are TRBV12-3 or TRBV12-4 and TRBJ1-5; 9 bases agree with TRBD1. The CDR3 runs 13 residues. With 6 bases clipped from V and 6 bases from J, the junction kept 3 bases outside the gene matches. This CDR3 is CASRDRGSQPQHF. For the CDR3, the DNA is TGTGCCAGCAGGGACAGGGGCAGTCAGCCCCAGCATTTT.

The CDR3 spells CASSPSTANYGYTF. The CDR3 nucleotides are TGTGCCAGCAGTCCCTCGACAGCTAACTATGGCTACACCTTC. The V call is TRBV27, the J call TRBJ1-2; D may be TRBD1 (5 bases). From germline, CDR1 is MNHEY and CDR2 SMNVEV (reference sequence). The CDR3 has 14 amino acids. V was cut by 5 bases and J by 0 bases, with 10 bases left in between.